This T cell receptor (beta chain) was captured in a study of control samples from healthy donors and cancer patients. Profiling relied on immunoSEQ multiplex PCR, and the TCRdb table lists in-frame clones only, not all of them. The sample carries roughly 120,000 clones, 85% to 90% recorded once. The CDR3 is 14 amino acids. The germline V gene encodes CDR1 SGHVS and CDR2 FNYEAQ. V was cut by 0 bases and J by 8 bases, with 13 bases left in between. Sequenced: PBMCs. The chain joins TRBV7-6 to TRBJ1-2; D gene unclear. The TCR was taken from a woman aged 45-65 years with colorectal cancer. This CDR3 is CASSLAETGEGYTF. The CDR3 nucleotides are TGTGCCAGCAGCTTAGCGGAGACGGGCGAGGGCTACACCTTC.